This T cell receptor beta chain is from a study of control samples from healthy donors and cancer patients. Profiling relied on immunoSEQ multiplex PCR, and the TCRdb table lists in-frame clones only, not all of them. The table records 74,000 or so clones, approximately 89% of them present only once. Germline V gene sequence: CDR1 KGHSH, CDR2 LQKENI. Trimming pared 5 bases from V and 5 bases from J, leaving 10 bases between. The CDR3 is 13 residues long. This receptor was taken from a man in his forties or fifties in good health. The V gene is TRBV18, the J gene TRBJ1-5, with a weak D call TRBD1 (6 bases). Material for sequencing was blood. The DNA of the CDR3 is TGTGCCAGCTCAACAGGGTTGGATCAGCCCCAGCATTTT. Its translation: CASSTGLDQPQHF.